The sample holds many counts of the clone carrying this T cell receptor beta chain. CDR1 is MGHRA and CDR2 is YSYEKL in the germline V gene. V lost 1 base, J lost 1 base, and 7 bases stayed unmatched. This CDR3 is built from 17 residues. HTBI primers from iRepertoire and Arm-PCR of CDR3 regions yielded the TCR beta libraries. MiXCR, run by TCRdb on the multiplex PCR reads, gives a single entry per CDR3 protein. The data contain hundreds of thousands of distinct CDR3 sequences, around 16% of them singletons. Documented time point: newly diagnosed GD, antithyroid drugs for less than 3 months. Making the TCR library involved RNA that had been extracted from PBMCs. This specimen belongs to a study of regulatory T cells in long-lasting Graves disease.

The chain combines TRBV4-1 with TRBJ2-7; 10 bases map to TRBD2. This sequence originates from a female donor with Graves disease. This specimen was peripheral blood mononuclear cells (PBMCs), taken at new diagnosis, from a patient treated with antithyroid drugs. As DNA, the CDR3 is TGCGCCAGCAGCCAAGGGGTGGGACTAGCGATATCCTACGAGCAGTACTTC. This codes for CASSQGVGLAISYEQYF.